The 5 T cell receptor beta chains listed next were all sequenced from one sample in a study of blood T cells in healthy people across ages. Primed by a sample-barcoded 5' primer and a J-beta primer mix, a second PCR proceeded for roughly 6 to 12 cycles. TCRdb reprocessed the 5' RACE reads via MiXCR and lists one record per CDR3 protein. The repertoire holds fewer than 950,000 distinct CDR3 sequences, with roughly 34% as singletons. Sequencing used blood. The receptors were gathered from a man aged 18 to 35 in good health.

This clonotype was seen more than once but under ten times. The chain is built from TRBV2 and TRBJ1-1; no clear D gene. This CDR3 region has 14 residues. The germline V and J ends were trimmed by 5 bases and 6 bases, with 16 bases remaining between them. The germline gives CDR1 SNHLY, CDR2 FYNNEI. CDR3 in amino acids: CASSPPAERAEAFF. The CDR3 DNA reads TGTGCCAGCAGTCCCCCGGCGGAGCGGGCTGAAGCTTTCTTT.

The chain combines TRBV11-2 with TRBJ2-5; D not resolved. Germline-derived CDR1 and CDR2 are SGHAT and FQNNGV. The ends were cut back, 5 bases at V and 3 bases at J, with 10 bases in the middle. The CDR3 covers 13 residues. The CDR3 DNA reads as TGTGCCAGCAGCATCGGACGGGAAGAGACCCAGTACTTC. Translation: CASSIGREETQYF.

The chain couples TRBV6-5 to TRBJ2-7; 9 bases are a match to TRBD1. The CDR3 loop spans 17 amino acids. Germline CDR1 and CDR2: MNHEY and SVGAGI. Losses at the gene ends were 4 bases for V and 0 bases for J; bases not matched to a gene: 10. The DNA for the CDR3 is TGTGCCAGCAGTTCCCCCCCCGGACAGGGGCCCTCCTACGAGCAGTACTTC. Translated: CASSSPPGQGPSYEQYF.

This clonotype was found a few times. V usage is TRBV10-2 and J usage is TRBJ1-5, with 10 bases that match TRBD1. CDR3 length equals 15 residues. Per the germline V gene, CDR1 is WSHSY and CDR2 is SAAADI. Trimming removed 0 bases from V and 6 bases from J; junction bases left unmatched: 2. DNA for the CDR3: TGCGCCAGCAGTGAGTCGACAGGGGGCTTTCAGCCCCAGCATTTT. It encodes CASSESTGGFQPQHF.

V gene TRBV12-3 or TRBV12-4 combines with J gene TRBJ1-3, with TRBD1 matching over 8 bases. This CDR3 has 13 residues. Trimming took 6 bases from V and 6 from J; bases not matched to a gene: 4. For the CDR3, the DNA is TGTGCCAGCAGCCCGGACAGGGAAAACACCATATATTTT. Its translation is CASSPDRENTIYF.